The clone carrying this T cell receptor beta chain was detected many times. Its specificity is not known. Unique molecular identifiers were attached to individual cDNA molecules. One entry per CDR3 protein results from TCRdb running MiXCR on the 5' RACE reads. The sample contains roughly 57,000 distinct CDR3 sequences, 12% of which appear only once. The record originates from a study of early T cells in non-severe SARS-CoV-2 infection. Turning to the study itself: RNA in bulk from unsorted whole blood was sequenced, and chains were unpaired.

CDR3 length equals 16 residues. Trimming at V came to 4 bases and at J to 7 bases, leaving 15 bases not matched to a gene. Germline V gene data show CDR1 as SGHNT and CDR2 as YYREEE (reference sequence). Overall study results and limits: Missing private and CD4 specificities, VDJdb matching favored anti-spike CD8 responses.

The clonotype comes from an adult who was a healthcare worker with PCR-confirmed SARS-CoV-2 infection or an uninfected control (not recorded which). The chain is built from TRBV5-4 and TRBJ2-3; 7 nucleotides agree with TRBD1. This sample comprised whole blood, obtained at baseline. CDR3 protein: CASSPGQSRVVHTQYF. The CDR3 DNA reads TGTGCCAGCAGCCCGGGACAGTCTAGGGTCGTACATACGCAGTATTTT.